A selection of T cell receptor beta chains follows, all from one sample in a study of T cell repertoires in Merkel cell carcinoma. The assay was immunoSEQ multiplex PCR, and TCRdb's table has in-frame clones only and misses some. The sample contains 12,000 to 15,000 clones, under 85% of which appear only once. Sequencing was performed on tumor tissue. All receptors come from an adult with Merkel cell carcinoma. Each CDR3 is given with its conserved first and last residue. D genes are given only for firm matches. The size of a clone is reported for some rows only, either as once, few or many, or as a class for expanded clones.

V: TRBV29-1
J: TRBJ2-1
size: .
D: .
CDR3: CSAQEPYNEQFF
DNA: TGCAGCGCCCAGGAGCCCTACAATGAGCAGTTCTTC

V: TRBV27
J: TRBJ1-1
size: few
D: .
CDR3: CASSSGYTEAFF
DNA: TGTGCCAGCAGTTCGGGGTACACTGAAGCTTTCTTT

V: TRBV19
J: TRBJ2-1
size: .
D: .
CDR3: CASSIEGGTDEQFF
DNA: TGTGCCAGTAGTATTGAGGGCGGGACGGATGAGCAGTTCTTC

V: TRBV5-5
J: TRBJ1-4
size: .
D: TRBD1
CDR3: CASSPTGGFEKLFF
DNA: TGTGCCAGCAGCCCGACAGGGGGGTTTGAAAAACTGTTTTTT

V: TRBV27
J: TRBJ2-7
size: .
D: .
CDR3: CASSPTGRTGNEQYF
DNA: TGTGCCAGCAGTCCGACCGGGAGGACAGGGAACGAGCAGTACTTC

V: TRBV5-1
J: TRBJ2-7
size: .
D: .
CDR3: CASSLGPPGGRHTYEQYF
DNA: TGCGCCAGCAGCTTGGGGCCCCCTGGGGGGAGGCATACCTACGAGCAGTACTTC

V: TRBV6-5
J: TRBJ1-4
size: .
D: .
CDR3: CASTNDRWSNEKLFF
DNA: TGTGCCAGCACTAACGACAGGTGGTCTAATGAAAAACTGTTTTTT

V: TRBV12-3/TRBV12-4
J: TRBJ1-1
size: .
D: .
CDR3: CASSFQGNTEAFF
DNA: TGTGCCAGCAGTTTTCAGGGGAACACTGAAGCTTTCTTT

V: TRBV2
J: TRBJ2-1
size: .
D: .
CDR3: CASSEELPTRYEQFF
DNA: TGTGCCAGCAGTGAAGAACTCCCGACCCGGTATGAGCAGTTCTTC

V: TRBV19
J: TRBJ1-5
size: .
D: TRBD1
CDR3: CASSPGQGYQPQHF
DNA: TGTGCCAGTAGTCCCGGACAGGGGTATCAGCCCCAGCATTTT

V: TRBV25-1
J: TRBJ1-2
size: .
D: .
CDR3: CASTLGLGQGYTF
DNA: TGTGCCAGCACCCTAGGCCTGGGTCAGGGCTACACCTTC

V: TRBV20-1
J: TRBJ1-1
size: .
D: .
CDR3: CSARDKSEAFF
DNA: TGCAGTGCTAGAGATAAGAGTGAAGCTTTCTTT

V: TRBV2
J: TRBJ1-1
size: few
D: TRBD1
CDR3: CASSSGQDITEAFF
DNA: TGTGCCAGCAGTTCAGGACAGGACATCACTGAAGCTTTCTTT

V: TRBV5-1
J: TRBJ1-5
size: .
D: .
CDR3: CASSLERGQPQHF
DNA: TGCGCCAGCAGCTTGGAGAGGGGACAGCCCCAGCATTTT

V: TRBV10-3
J: TRBJ2-7
size: .
D: TRBD2
CDR3: CAIKNPGGPYEQYF
DNA: TGTGCCATCAAAAACCCGGGGGGGCCCTACGAGCAGTACTTC

V: TRBV5-1
J: TRBJ1-1
size: .
D: .
CDR3: CASSPPGAEAFF
DNA: TGCGCCAGCAGCCCGCCTGGGGCTGAAGCTTTCTTT

V: TRBV24-1
J: TRBJ2-5
size: few
D: TRBD1
CDR3: CATSVGQGVETQYF
DNA: TGTGCCACCAGTGTGGGGCAGGGGGTAGAGACCCAGTACTTC

V: TRBV5-6
J: TRBJ2-7
size: .
D: .
CDR3: CASSSVDSYEQYF
DNA: TGTGCCAGCAGCTCAGTAGACTCCTACGAGCAGTACTTC

V: TRBV27
J: TRBJ2-7
size: .
D: TRBD1
CDR3: CASRTLTGGSYEQYF
DNA: TGTGCCAGCAGGACCCTGACAGGGGGCTCCTACGAGCAGTACTTC

V: TRBV10-2
J: TRBJ1-1
size: few
D: .
CDR3: CASTAQKENTEAFF
DNA: TGCGCCAGCACCGCACAGAAGGAGAACACTGAAGCTTTCTTT

V: TRBV10-3
J: TRBJ2-3
size: .
D: .
CDR3: CAISESEVTDTQYF
DNA: TGTGCCATCAGTGAGTCGGAGGTTACAGATACGCAGTATTTT

V: TRBV7-9
J: TRBJ1-1
size: .
D: TRBD1
CDR3: CASSLARQGATEAFF
DNA: TGTGCCAGCAGCTTAGCCCGACAGGGGGCCACTGAAGCTTTCTTT

V: TRBV5-4
J: TRBJ1-1
size: .
D: .
CDR3: CASKTALNTEAFF
DNA: TGTGCCAGCAAAACCGCGCTGAACACTGAAGCTTTCTTT

V: TRBV7-2
J: TRBJ2-3
size: .
D: .
CDR3: CASSPQTGDTQYF
DNA: TGTGCCAGCAGCCCACAGACGGGCGATACGCAGTATTTT

V: TRBV7-2
J: TRBJ2-5
size: .
D: TRBD1
CDR3: CASSPPGQGRLETQYF
DNA: TGTGCCAGCAGCCCGCCTGGACAGGGAAGGTTAGAGACCCAGTACTTC

V: TRBV2
J: TRBJ1-6
size: .
D: .
CDR3: CATKTAYYNSPLHF
DNA: TGTGCCACCAAAACGGCCTACTATAATTCACCCCTCCACTTT

V: TRBV6-2/TRBV6-3
J: TRBJ2-7
size: medium-sized
D: .
CDR3: CASSGTPYEQYF
DNA: TGTGCCAGCAGCGGCACTCCCTACGAGCAGTACTTC

V: TRBV7-6
J: TRBJ2-3
size: .
D: TRBD2
CDR3: CASSPGLAGEVTDTQYF
DNA: TGTGCCAGCAGCCCGGGACTAGCGGGAGAAGTGACAGATACGCAGTATTTT

V: TRBV19
J: TRBJ1-1
size: .
D: .
CDR3: CATSGTPGIITEAFF
DNA: TGTGCCACCTCCGGGACCCCGGGGATAATCACTGAAGCTTTCTTT

V: TRBV2
J: TRBJ1-3
size: once
D: .
CDR3: CASSTPGSGNTIYF
DNA: TGTGCCAGCTCAACCCCCGGCTCTGGAAACACCATATATTTT

V: TRBV5-6
J: TRBJ2-7
size: once
D: TRBD1
CDR3: CASSLVGTVNYEQYF
DNA: TGTGCCAGCAGCTTGGTCGGGACAGTAAACTACGAGCAGTACTTC

V: TRBV19
J: TRBJ2-1
size: once
D: .
CDR3: CASSLLWRGGINEQFF
DNA: TGTGCCAGTAGTCTACTGTGGAGGGGAGGCATAAATGAGCAGTTCTTC

V: TRBV3-1/TRBV3-2
J: TRBJ2-1
size: once
D: .
CDR3: CASSQEREQFF
DNA: TGTGCCAGCAGCCAAGAAAGGGAGCAGTTCTTC

V: TRBV9
J: TRBJ1-2
size: .
D: .
CDR3: CASSATGFDYGYTF
DNA: TGTGCCAGCAGCGCCACAGGGTTTGACTATGGCTACACCTTC

V: TRBV28
J: TRBJ1-6
size: .
D: .
CDR3: CASSVQKPYNSPLHF
DNA: TGTGCCAGCAGTGTACAGAAACCCTATAATTCACCCCTCCACTTT

V: TRBV7-9
J: TRBJ2-5
size: .
D: .
CDR3: CASSRGQGGSQYF
DNA: TGTGCCAGCAGCCGAGGGCAGGGAGGAAGCCAGTACTTC

V: TRBV10-2
J: TRBJ2-7
size: .
D: TRBD2
CDR3: CASSDSYLVAGAYEQYF
DNA: TGCGCCAGCAGTGACTCCTATCTGGTAGCGGGAGCCTACGAGCAGTACTTC

V: TRBV5-4
J: TRBJ1-1
size: .
D: .
CDR3: CASSLVGGEAFF
DNA: TGTGCCAGCAGCTTAGTGGGAGGTGAAGCTTTCTTT

V: TRBV24-1
J: TRBJ2-7
size: .
D: TRBD1
CDR3: CATSRQGDDEQYF
DNA: TGTGCCACCAGTAGACAGGGAGATGACGAGCAGTACTTC

V: TRBV7-9
J: TRBJ1-4
size: .
D: TRBD1
CDR3: CASSFGETGLKLFF
DNA: TGTGCCAGCAGCTTCGGAGAGACAGGGCTTAAGCTGTTTTTT

V: TRBV12-5
J: TRBJ2-2
size: .
D: TRBD1
CDR3: CASQMPGQGRTGELFF
DNA: TGTGCTAGTCAGATGCCGGGACAGGGCCGGACCGGGGAGCTGTTTTTT